The rows below give T cell receptor beta chains drawn from one sample of a study of identifying expanded T cells in peripheral blood. Profiling relied on immunoSEQ multiplex PCR, and the TCRdb table lists in-frame clones only, not all of them. Among more than 95,000 clones listed, around 84% were seen once. Sequencing used blood. These receptors originate from a person between 18 and 69 years old in good health. Each CDR3 is given with its conserved first and last residue. The D gene is left open where the match is weak. A clone size is listed for some rows: how often the clone was seen (once, few, many), or a class if it is expanded.

d_call,clone_size,j_call,v_call,cdr3_aa,cdr3_nt
.,.,TRBJ2-3,TRBV11-3,CASSTSTDTQYF,TGTGCCAGCAGCACTAGCACAGATACGCAGTATTTT
.,.,TRBJ1-5,TRBV19,CASKPGSGFPQPQHF,TGTGCCAGTAAACCAGGCTCTGGGTTCCCTCAGCCCCAGCATTTT
.,few,TRBJ2-7,TRBV11-3,CASNIGTEYEQYF,TGTGCCAGCAACATTGGGACGGAGTACGAGCAGTACTTC
.,.,TRBJ2-7,TRBV6-5,CASSYSGSRDYEQYF,TGTGCCAGCAGTTACTCGGGTAGTCGGGACTACGAGCAGTACTTC
TRBD2,.,TRBJ2-5,TRBV7-9,CASSSRGGWAETQYF,TGTGCCAGCAGTTCGCGGGGGGGCTGGGCGGAGACCCAGTACTTC
.,few,TRBJ1-4,TRBV6-1,CASSEAPGVTEKLFF,TGTGCCAGCAGTGAGGCCCCAGGGGTTACTGAAAAACTGTTTTTT
.,.,TRBJ1-2,TRBV2,CASSVKQASPRGPKEYYGYTF,TGTGCCAGCAGTGTTAAGCAAGCCAGCCCTAGAGGTCCGAAGGAATACTATGGCTACACCTTC
TRBD1,.,TRBJ2-3,TRBV9,CASSPRDRGFLSTDTQYF,TGTGCCAGCAGCCCCAGGGACAGGGGCTTCCTTAGCACAGATACGCAGTATTTT
TRBD1,.,TRBJ1-1,TRBV18,CASSPRTGSRYTEAFF,TGTGCCAGCTCCCCACGGACAGGGAGTCGGTACACTGAAGCTTTCTTT
.,.,TRBJ1-1,TRBV5-1,CASSFGGWGTEAFF,TGCGCCAGCAGCTTTGGTGGGTGGGGCACTGAAGCTTTCTTT
.,.,TRBJ2-2,TRBV7-2,CASSLAYTGELFF,TGTGCCAGCAGCTTAGCATACACCGGGGAGCTGTTTTTT
.,.,TRBJ2-5,TRBV6-6,CASTTPPGQPKETQYF,TGTGCCAGCACCACGCCCCCGGGACAACCGAAAGAGACCCAGTACTTC
.,.,TRBJ1-5,TRBV27,CASSFLGSPQHF,TGTGCCAGCAGTTTTTTGGGGTCGCCCCAGCATTTT
.,.,TRBJ1-2,TRBV2,CASSETGNYGYTF,TGTGCCAGCAGTGAGACGGGGAACTATGGCTACACCTTC
TRBD1,.,TRBJ1-3,TRBV7-6,CASSPSGQVSGNTIYF,TGTGCCAGCAGCCCATCGGGACAGGTCTCTGGAAACACCATATATTTT
.,.,TRBJ2-5,TRBV5-1,CASSPSGRGGETQYF,TGCGCCAGCAGCCCCTCGGGCAGGGGAGGAGAGACCCAGTACTTC
.,.,TRBJ1-4,TRBV6-5,CASSSNRVLGEKLFF,TGTGCCAGCAGTTCTAACAGGGTCCTAGGAGAAAAACTGTTTTTT
.,.,TRBJ1-1,TRBV19,CATTQVNTRIYTEAFF,TGTGCCACAACCCAAGTCAATACAAGAATATACACTGAAGCTTTCTTT
.,.,TRBJ1-1,TRBV18,CASSPRGGANTEAFF,TGTGCCAGCTCACCCCGCGGGGGGGCGAACACTGAAGCTTTCTTT
.,.,TRBJ2-6,TRBV7-5,CARIARCRQSRANVLTF,TGTGCCAGAATCGCACGTTGTAGACAAAGTCGGGCCAACGTCCTGACTTTC
TRBD1,.,TRBJ2-1,TRBV18,CASSPGTGGRSSYNEQFF,TGTGCCAGCTCTCCAGGGACAGGGGGCCGCAGCTCCTACAATGAGCAGTTCTTC
.,.,TRBJ1-1,TRBV6-5,CATQRGGAEAFF,TGTGCCACCCAAAGGGGAGGGGCAGAAGCTTTCTTT
.,.,TRBJ1-2,TRBV18,CASSPADRNYGYTF,TGTGCCAGCTCACCAGCGGACCGAAACTATGGCTACACCTTC
.,.,TRBJ2-1,TRBV6-5,CASSPRIEGNEQFF,TGTGCCAGCAGTCCACGAATAGAGGGGAATGAGCAGTTCTTC
.,.,TRBJ2-5,TRBV15,CATSRDQGETQYF,TGTGCCACCAGCAGAGACCAGGGGGAGACCCAGTACTTC
TRBD1,once,TRBJ2-7,TRBV9,CASSVDRGPPYEQYF,TGTGCCAGCAGCGTAGACAGGGGGCCACCCTACGAGCAGTACTTC
.,many,TRBJ1-2,TRBV19,CAGRRQDNYGYTF,TGTGCCGGAAGAAGACAGGATAACTATGGCTACACCTTC
.,once,TRBJ1-6,TRBV19,CASSRQGDSPLHF,TGTGCCAGTAGTAGGCAGGGAGATTCACCCCTCCACTTT
.,.,TRBJ1-5,TRBV6-6,CASSRRVGRQNQPQHF,TGTGCCAGCAGCCGCCGAGTGGGCAGGCAGAATCAGCCCCAGCATTTT
.,.,TRBJ2-2,TRBV7-8,CASSSTRVTTGELFF,TGTGCCAGCAGCTCCACAAGGGTTACCACCGGGGAGCTGTTTTTT
.,few,TRBJ2-7,TRBV11-2,CASSAQDSEQYF,TGTGCCAGCAGCGCGCAGGACAGCGAGCAGTACTTC
.,.,TRBJ1-1,TRBV5-6,CASMLWMANTEAFF,TGTGCCAGCATGCTTTGGATGGCGAACACTGAAGCTTTCTTT
.,.,TRBJ1-2,TRBV29-1,CSTQGPRGRTF,TGCAGCACCCAGGGACCGAGGGGTAGGACCTTC
.,.,TRBJ2-7,TRBV9,CASSTWDNSYEQYF,TGTGCCAGCAGCACCTGGGACAACTCCTACGAGCAGTACTTC
.,.,TRBJ1-5,TRBV13,CASSSGRSNQPQHF,TGTGCCAGCAGCTCGGGACGGAGCAATCAGCCCCAGCATTTT
TRBD1,.,TRBJ1-2,TRBV19,CASKRTGPTGWGYTF,TGTGCCAGTAAAAGGACAGGCCCTACCGGTTGGGGCTACACCTTC
TRBD1,.,TRBJ1-4,TRBV11-3,CASSPQGDIREKLFF,TGTGCCAGCAGCCCACAGGGGGACATTCGTGAAAAACTGTTTTTT
.,.,TRBJ1-6,TRBV9,CASSVTGNSPLHF,TGTGCCAGCAGCGTAACCGGGAATTCACCCCTCCACTTT
.,.,TRBJ1-1,TRBV5-1,CASSSQGNTEAFF,TGCGCCAGCAGCTCACAGGGGAACACTGAAGCTTTCTTT
.,.,TRBJ1-2,TRBV30,CAWSDPTVANYGYTF,TGTGCCTGGAGTGACCCGACAGTAGCTAACTATGGCTACACCTTC
.,.,TRBJ2-7,TRBV6-1,CASSHEAYEQYF,TGTGCCAGCTCTCACGAAGCCTACGAGCAGTACTTC
.,few,TRBJ2-5,TRBV7-9,CASSPPLQETQYF,TGTGCCAGCAGCCCGCCGCTCCAAGAGACCCAGTACTTC
.,.,TRBJ1-2,TRBV30,CAWSVQLEGSYGYTF,TGTGCCTGGAGTGTACAGCTGGAGGGGTCATATGGCTACACCTTC
.,once,TRBJ1-1,TRBV18,CASSPWDNLGAFF,TGTGCCAGCTCACCTTGGGACAACTTAGGAGCTTTCTTT
.,.,TRBJ2-5,TRBV2,CASSPELQFIETQYF,TGTGCCAGCAGTCCGGAATTACAGTTTATAGAGACCCAGTACTTC
.,.,TRBJ1-5,TRBV2,CASSDRQNSNQPQHF,TGTGCCAGCAGTGACAGACAGAATAGCAATCAGCCCCAGCATTTT
TRBD1,.,TRBJ1-2,TRBV6-5,CASRGDRPHNYGYTF,TGTGCCAGCAGGGGGGACAGGCCTCATAACTATGGCTACACCTTC
.,.,TRBJ1-1,TRBV29-1,CSVEDYRGGEAFF,TGCAGCGTTGAAGATTATAGAGGGGGTGAAGCTTTCTTT